A single sample is the source of the 22 T cell receptor beta chains below, sequenced in a study of graft-versus-host responses after intestinal transplantation. The antigens these receptors bind are not known. Assay: immunoSEQ multiplex PCR; the TCRdb copy retains only in-frame clones and omits some. In the table there are tens of thousands of clones, 90% of which are singletons. The sequenced sample was unstimulated CD4+ T cells sorted from spleen or lymph node cells, obtained before intestinal transplant. These receptors were obtained from a human donor who received an intestinal transplant.

This clone was detected only a few times. The gene calls are TRBV5-6 and TRBJ1-3, with 7 nucleotides matching TRBD1. Germline CDR1 and CDR2: SGHDT and YYEEEE. Trimming cost V 0 bases and J 2 bases; bases outside gene matches: 8. This CDR3 has 17 amino acids. CDR3 nucleotide sequence: TGTGCCAGCAGCTTGGCTGCCCTTGGGACAGCTGGAAACACCATATATTTT. It encodes CASSLAALGTAGNTIYF.

The chain employs TRBV9 and TRBJ1-2; 12 nucleotides align to TRBD1. This CDR3 is 14 amino acids long. The germline V gene has CDR1 SGDLS and CDR2 YYNGEE. Trimming cost V 5 bases and J 4 bases; bases outside gene matches: 3. The CDR3 DNA is TGTGCCAGCAGGGGGACAGGGGGCTTCTATGGCTACACCTTC. Residues: CASRGTGGFYGYTF.

The CDR3 reads CASSPEGAHTDTQYF. The CDR3 bases are TGTGCCAGCAGCCCGGAGGGGGCCCACACAGATACGCAGTATTTT. The rearrangement joins TRBV7-8 to TRBJ2-3, with D possibly TRBD1 on 7 matching bases. This CDR3 comprises 15 residues. CDR1 SGHVS and CDR2 FQNEAQ come from the germline V gene. V was shortened by 5 bases and J by 2 bases, with 14 bases between the two germline ends.

This chain joins TRBV5-5 and TRBJ1-3; D ambiguous. The germline gives CDR1 SGHKS, CDR2 YYEKEE (reference sequence). Trimming took 4 bases from V and 0 from J, leaving 8 bases between them. This CDR3 comprises 14 residues. The CDR3 reads CASSQTSSGNTIYF. CDR3 DNA sequence: TGTGCCAGCAGCCAGACAAGCTCTGGAAACACCATATATTTT.

The chain links TRBV18 to TRBJ1-1; D uncertain. V was shortened by 2 bases and J by 6 bases, with 10 bases between the two germline ends. The CDR3 has 13 amino acids. Germline CDR1 is KGHSH and CDR2 is LQKENI. CDR3 loop: CASSPVEGAEAFF. The DNA for the CDR3 is TGTGCCAGCTCACCAGTTGAAGGAGCTGAAGCTTTCTTT.

The gene calls are TRBV6-6 and TRBJ1-2; D is unclear. The CDR3 length is 12 residues. Germline V CDR1 and CDR2: MNHNY, SVGAGI (reference sequence). V was clipped by 2 bases and J by 5 bases, with 6 bases between them. The CDR3 DNA is TGTGCCAGCAGTTACGAGAGGTATGGCTACACCTTC. This encodes CASSYERYGYTF.

The chain is built from TRBV19 and TRBJ2-1, with TRBD2 matching 7 bases. The CDR3 sequence is 14 residues long. CDR1 and CDR2 from the germline V gene are LNHDA and SQIVND (reference sequence). J was trimmed by 5 bases and V by 3 bases; bases with no gene match: 4. The CDR3 here is CASSIVAGDNEQFF. The CDR3 DNA sequence: TGTGCCAGTAGTATTGTGGCGGGGGACAATGAGCAGTTCTTC.

J is TRBJ1-1 and V is TRBV19; 7 bases line up with TRBD1. Trimming took 7 bases from V and 3 from J; bases not matched to a gene: 11. CDR1 and CDR2 (germline): LNHDA, SQIVND (reference sequence). The CDR3 is 15 residues long. Here the CDR3 DNA reads TGTGCCAGTAAGGGGACAGCATACTATTACACTGAAGCTTTCTTT. It codes for CASKGTAYYYTEAFF.

The chain couples TRBV5-1 to TRBJ1-1; D is perhaps TRBD1 (6 bases). Germline CDR1 and CDR2: SGHRS and YFSETQ. V gave up 0 bases and J gave up 5 bases, with 14 bases separating them. The CDR3 totals 15 residues. DNA of the CDR3: TGCGCCAGCAGCTTGGCCTGGGACATCTGGACTGAAGCTTTCTTT. This encodes CASSLAWDIWTEAFF. The complete variable domain, with remaining parts taken from reference TRBV5-1 and TRBJ1-1, reads KAGVTQTPRYLIKTRGQQVTLSCSPISGHRSVSWYQQTPGQGLQFLFEYFSETQRNKGNFPGRFSGRQFSNSRSEMNVSTLELGDSALYLCASSLAWDIWTEAFFGQGTRLTVV.

The chain has TRBV18 and TRBJ2-3; possibly TRBD2 for D (7 bases). CDR1 KGHSH and CDR2 LQKENI come from the germline V gene. V shed 5 bases and J shed 6 bases, with 18 bases lying between them. The CDR3 runs to 15 residues. The DNA of the CDR3 is TGTGCCAGCTCAACTCGGAGGGGGGGCCAGGATACGCAGTATTTT. This codes for CASSTRRGGQDTQYF.

This clone was observed a few times. This sequence joins TRBV6-6 and TRBJ2-7; 7 bases map to TRBD1. With V trimmed by 1 base and J by 3 bases, 3 bases remained unmatched. Per the germline V gene, CDR1 is MNHNY and CDR2 is SVGAGI (reference sequence). The CDR3 spans 14 residues. CDR3 DNA: TGTGCCAGCAGTTACTTCAGGGACAGCTACGAGCAGTACTTC. This gives the protein CASSYFRDSYEQYF.

The chain uses TRBV19 and TRBJ1-2, with D hard to call. The germline gives CDR1 LNHDA, CDR2 SQIVND (reference sequence). Trimming took off 6 bases at V and 8 bases at J, with 16 bases between the two ends. CDR3 length: 13 residues. The CDR3 region has the DNA TGTGCCAGTAGGGGCAACCCCTCTGGCGGCTACACCTTC. This encodes CASRGNPSGGYTF.

The chain recombines TRBV10-3 with TRBJ2-3, with 9 bases that match TRBD2. The CDR3 has 14 residues. CDR1 and CDR2 (germline): ENHRY, SYGVKD. The trim removed 6 bases at V and 0 bases at J, leaving 1 base unmatched. The CDR3 loop is CAIRAGGSTDTQYF. The CDR3 DNA is TGTGCCATCAGGGCGGGGGGGAGCACAGATACGCAGTATTTT.

This sequence joins TRBV7-9 and TRBJ1-2, with D possibly TRBD1 on 6 matching bases. Germline V CDR1 and CDR2: SEHNR, FQNEAQ (reference sequence). This CDR3 spans 15 amino acids. V was clipped by 3 bases and J by 3 bases, with 14 bases between them. For the CDR3, the DNA is TGTGCCAGCAGCTTCCCCGAAGGGGGGGACTATGGCTACACCTTC. Protein: CASSFPEGGDYGYTF. The full variable domain, its missing parts supplied by reference TRBV7-9 and TRBJ1-2, is DTGVSQNPRHKITKRGQNVTFRCDPISEHNRLYWYRQTLGQGPEFLTYFQNEAQLEKSRLLSDRFSAERPKGSFSTLEIQRTEQGDSAMYLCASSFPEGGDYGYTFGSGTRLTVV.

The chain has TRBV19 and TRBJ2-1; 12 positions agree with TRBD1. CDR3 size: 16 residues. Losses at the gene ends were 1 base for V and 9 bases for J; bases not matched to a gene: 7. Per the germline V gene, CDR1 is LNHDA and CDR2 is SQIVND (reference sequence). DNA for the CDR3: TGTGCCAGTAGTATAGCCGGGGACAGGGGGCTAGGTGAGCAGTTCTTC. Translation gives CASSIAGDRGLGEQFF.

The J gene is TRBJ2-5, the V gene TRBV7-2, with no clear D. The CDR3 spans 11 residues. Germline V lookup: CDR1 SGHTA, CDR2 FQGNSA. V lost 3 bases to trimming and J lost 4 bases, with 3 bases between them. CDR3 sequence: CASSFGETQYF. The DNA of the CDR3 is TGTGCCAGCAGCTTCGGAGAGACCCAGTACTTC.

The CDR3 DNA sequence: TGTGCCAGCAGTTTATTCCCGGGGAACGACACTGAAGCTTTCTTT. Amino acid sequence: CASSLFPGNDTEAFF. The rearrangement links TRBV27 to TRBJ1-1; D is unresolved. The V and J ends lost 1 base and 3 bases respectively, with 12 bases between them. CDR1 is MNHEY and CDR2 is SMNVEV in the germline V gene (reference sequence). The CDR3 has 15 amino acids.

The genes are TRBV19 and TRBJ2-2; the D is unclear. There are 15 residues in the CDR3. Germline assignment: CDR1 LNHDA and CDR2 SQIVND (reference sequence). The V gene lost 3 bases and the J gene lost 4 bases, with 12 bases spanning the gap. The CDR3 DNA is TGTGCCAGTAGTATGGGCCTACGTTCCACCGGGGAGCTGTTTTTT. Protein sequence: CASSMGLRSTGELFF.

V usage is TRBV19 and J usage is TRBJ2-7; tentative D call: TRBD1 (6 bases). The ends were cut back, 3 bases at V and 5 bases at J, with 14 bases in the middle. The CDR3 consists of 14 residues. The germline gives CDR1 LNHDA, CDR2 SQIVND (reference sequence). The CDR3 nucleotides are TGTGCCAGTAGTATCCCAGGGGCGACCCACGAGCAGTACTTC. It translates to CASSIPGATHEQYF.

The V call is TRBV18, the J call TRBJ1-2, with D possibly being TRBD1 (5 bases). This CDR3 has 15 amino acids. Germline loops: CDR1 KGHSH, CDR2 LQKENI. V shed 1 base and J shed 1 base, with 10 bases lying between them. Written as DNA, the CDR3 is TGTGCCAGCTCACCACGACAGAGCTATAACTATGGCTACACCTTC. This sequence encodes CASSPRQSYNYGYTF.

The V gene is TRBV5-1, the J gene TRBJ1-2; 11 bases line up with TRBD1. This CDR3 comprises 16 residues. Per the germline V gene, CDR1 is SGHRS and CDR2 is YFSETQ. V gave up 1 base and J gave up 7 bases; unmatched junction bases: 9. This chain's CDR3 is CASSLPGTGGSGGYTF. The DNA of the CDR3 is TGCGCCAGCAGCTTGCCGGGGACAGGGGGTTCGGGTGGCTACACCTTC.

The CDR3 loop is CASTPLGRVSEQYF. CDR3 sequence (DNA): TGTGCCAGCACCCCCTTAGGCAGGGTAAGCGAGCAGTACTTC. V is TRBV27 and J is TRBJ2-7, with D possibly matching TRBD1 (5 bases). Germline V gene sequence: CDR1 MNHEY, CDR2 SMNVEV (reference sequence). This CDR3 is 14 amino acids long. Trimming cost V 7 bases and J 6 bases, with 19 bases left between them.